This passage covers 10 T cell receptor beta chains from one sample sequenced in a study of T cell changes during pregnancy in multiple sclerosis. Assay used: immunoSEQ multiplex PCR; TCRdb lists only in-frame clones, some missing. Of nearly 110,000 clones in the sample, about 89% were seen once. The sequenced sample was peripheral blood, obtained before pregnancy. Receptors were obtained from a female donor with multiple sclerosis, enrolled in a pregnancy study.

This sequence joins TRBV28 and TRBJ1-2; D may be TRBD1 (5 bases). Germline V CDR1 and CDR2: MDHEN, SYDVKM. The CDR3 contains 15 residues. V was pared by 4 bases and J by 0 bases, with 12 bases between. CDR3 amino acids: CASSSQGRANYGYTF. In nucleotides, the CDR3 is TGTGCCAGCAGTTCCCAGGGAAGAGCTAACTATGGCTACACCTTC.

The gene calls are TRBV30 and TRBJ1-5; D is possibly TRBD1 (5 bases). With 1 base removed from V and 9 bases from J, the gap between germline ends came to 16 bases. This CDR3 region has 14 residues. Germline values: CDR1 GTSNPN, CDR2 SVGIG (reference sequence). This chain's CDR3 is CAWSEPRTGAPQHF. CDR3 in DNA: TGTGCCTGGAGTGAACCTAGAACAGGCGCGCCCCAGCATTTT.

V and J are TRBV10-3 and TRBJ2-3; 11 nucleotides line up with TRBD1. V shed 3 bases, J shed 5 bases, and the junction held 10 bases outside the gene matches. This CDR3 spans 17 amino acids. Germline V gene sequence: CDR1 ENHRY, CDR2 SYGVKD. For the CDR3, the DNA is TGTGCCATCAGTGACCCTCACGGACAGGGGGCGATAGATACGCAGTATTTT. Translation: CAISDPHGQGAIDTQYF.

J is TRBJ2-7 and V is TRBV19; D remains ambiguous. CDR1 LNHDA and CDR2 SQIVND come from the germline V gene (reference sequence). Trimming took 7 bases from V and 5 from J, leaving 9 bases between them. This CDR3 comprises 11 residues. The CDR3 reads CASTSRDEQYF. In DNA, the CDR3 is TGTGCCAGTACGAGTCGGGACGAGCAGTACTTC.

The gene calls are TRBV10-3 and TRBJ2-1, with 12 bases fitting TRBD2. V dropped 8 bases and J dropped 7; count of bases not matched to a gene: 0. Germline CDR1 and CDR2: ENHRY and SYGVKD. The CDR3 runs to 12 residues. The CDR3 sequence is CAIGTSGNEQFF. CDR3 nucleotides: TGTGCCATCGGGACTAGCGGGAATGAGCAGTTCTTC.

In this sample, this clone turned up once. The rearrangement links TRBV4-3 to TRBJ1-2; 7 positions agree with TRBD1. In germline, CDR1 is LGHNA, CDR2 YSLEER. CDR3 length: 18 residues. After removal of 1 base from V and 8 bases from J, the junction contained 19 bases not matched to a gene. In DNA form, the CDR3 reads TGCGCCAGCAGCCAAGCTCGAGGGACAGACGCTGAGGATTTAGGCTACACCTTC. Translation: CASSQARGTDAEDLGYTF.

The rearrangement joins TRBV5-1 to TRBJ1-6; 9 nucleotides match TRBD1. The CDR3 contains 16 residues. Germline assignment: CDR1 SGHRS and CDR2 YFSETQ. J lost 10 bases, V lost 2 bases, and 10 bases had no gene match. Written as DNA, the CDR3 is TGCGCCAGCAGCTTAGGGGGACAGGGATTTGAGTCACCCCTCCACTTT. Translating gives CASSLGGQGFESPLHF.

This chain links TRBV6-1 with TRBJ1-1; D is uncertain. Germline CDR1 MNHNS, CDR2 SASEGT. The CDR3 loop spans 13 amino acids. With 5 bases removed from V and 8 bases from J, the gap between germline ends came to 15 bases. CDR3 in DNA: TGTGCCAGCAGTACAAGCGGACCGGGGGAAGCTTTCTTT. It yields the protein CASSTSGPGEAFF.

The genes are TRBV11-2 and TRBJ1-1; 11 bases match TRBD1. The germline V gene encodes CDR1 SGHAT and CDR2 FQNNGV. V was clipped by 1 base and J by 5 bases; unmatched bases: 3. This CDR3 has 15 residues. The CDR3 here is CASSLVGTGGTEAFF. DNA of the CDR3: TGTGCCAGCAGCTTAGTTGGGACAGGGGGTACTGAAGCTTTCTTT.

V usage is TRBV28 and J usage is TRBJ2-7; TRBD1 matches 7 bases. Germline values: CDR1 MDHEN, CDR2 SYDVKM. V shed 4 bases and J 2 bases; nucleotides not matched to a gene: 11. CDR3 length: 16 amino acids. The DNA for the CDR3 is TGTGCCAGCAGTTCGTTATGGAGAGGGGGCGCCTACGAGCAGTACTTC. This sequence encodes CASSSLWRGGAYEQYF.